Included here is one T cell receptor (beta chain) sequence, with context. This entry belongs to a study of OX40 agonist ivuxolimab in advanced cancers. Whole-study context: Among those enrolled, mean age was around 60 years (range 23 to 79) and 75% to 90% were male.

CDR1 SEHNR and CDR2 FQNEAQ come from the germline V gene (reference sequence). The V and J ends lost 5 bases and 9 bases respectively, with 16 bases between them. The CDR3 sequence is 13 residues long. The data were produced by immunoSEQ multiplex PCR, yet TCRdb's version contains in-frame clones alone and is incomplete. The sample has roughly 150,000 clones; roughly 94% are singletons. The sequencing used CD4+ or CD8+ T cells sorted from blood, collected in a trial of the OX40 agonist ivuxolimab. V usage is TRBV7-9 and J usage is TRBJ2-5, with D possibly being TRBD1 (6 bases). This receptor was obtained from an adult with an advanced solid tumor such as melanoma, head and neck, liver or kidney cancer. CDR3 nucleotides: TGTGCCAGCAGCCCCCGTCGGCCAGGGGCCCAGTACTTC. The encoded protein is CASSPRRPGAQYF.